The clone carrying this T cell receptor (beta chain) was recorded only once. The V gene lost 5 bases and the J gene lost 4 bases, with 6 bases spanning the gap. Germline V gene lookup returns CDR1 SGHAT and CDR2 FQNNGV. This CDR3 spans 11 amino acids. Each subset's genomic DNA was split evenly across several immunoSEQ plates. Sequencing was performed with immunoSEQ multiplex PCR; in TCRdb, only in-frame clones are kept and a portion is missing. This sample yields roughly 1,800,000 clones, of which about 95% are seen a single time; roughly 1.2% belongs to the top ten. The sample belongs to a study of shared clonotypes between healthy human individuals. Naive CD8 cells comprised CD45RO-negative, CCR7-positively selected cells, excluding terminally differentiated effector memory CD45RA+ cells.

Sample: naive CD8+ T cells sorted from blood. V usage is TRBV11-2 and J usage is TRBJ2-7; D not resolved. The origin of this receptor is a young man in good health. The CDR3 loop is CASSADYEQYF. The CDR3 DNA sequence: TGTGCCAGCAGCGCAGATTACGAGCAGTACTTC.